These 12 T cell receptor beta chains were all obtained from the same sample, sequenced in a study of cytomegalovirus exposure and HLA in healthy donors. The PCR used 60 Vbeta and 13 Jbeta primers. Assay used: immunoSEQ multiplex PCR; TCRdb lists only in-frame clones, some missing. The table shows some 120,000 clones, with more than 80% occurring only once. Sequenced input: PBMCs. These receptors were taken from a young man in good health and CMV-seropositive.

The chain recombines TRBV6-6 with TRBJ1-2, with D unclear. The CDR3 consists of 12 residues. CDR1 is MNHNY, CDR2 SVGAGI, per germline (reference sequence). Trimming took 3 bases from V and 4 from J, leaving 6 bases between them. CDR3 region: CASSYSGYGYTF. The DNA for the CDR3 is TGTGCCAGCAGTTATAGTGGCTATGGCTACACCTTC.

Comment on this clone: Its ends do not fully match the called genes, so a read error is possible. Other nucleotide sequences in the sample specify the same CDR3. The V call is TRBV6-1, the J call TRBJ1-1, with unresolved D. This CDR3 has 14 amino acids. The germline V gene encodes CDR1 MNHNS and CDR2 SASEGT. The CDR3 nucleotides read TGTGCCGGACTAAATACGGGGAGGCCCACTGAAGCCTTCTTT. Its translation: CAGLNTGRPTEAFF.

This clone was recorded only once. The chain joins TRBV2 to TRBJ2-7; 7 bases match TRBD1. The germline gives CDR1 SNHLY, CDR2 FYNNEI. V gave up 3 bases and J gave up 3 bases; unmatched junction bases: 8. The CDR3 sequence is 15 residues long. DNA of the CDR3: TGTGCCAGCAGTGATTGGGCGTGGGACAGCTACGAGCAGTACTTC. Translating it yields CASSDWAWDSYEQYF.

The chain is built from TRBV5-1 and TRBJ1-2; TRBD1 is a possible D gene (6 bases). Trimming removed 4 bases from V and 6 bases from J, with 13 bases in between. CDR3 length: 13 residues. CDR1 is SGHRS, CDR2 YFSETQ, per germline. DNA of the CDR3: TGCGCCAGCAGCCTTCAAGGGGGGGATGGCTACACCTTC. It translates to CASSLQGGDGYTF.

DNA of the CDR3: TGTGCCAGCTCACCAAAAATTCTGAATGAGCAGTTCTTC. It specifies CASSPKILNEQFF. The rearrangement joins TRBV18 to TRBJ2-1, with no clear D. V was cut by 2 bases and J by 7 bases, with 9 bases left in between. Germline V gene data show CDR1 as KGHSH and CDR2 as LQKENI. The CDR3 runs 13 residues.

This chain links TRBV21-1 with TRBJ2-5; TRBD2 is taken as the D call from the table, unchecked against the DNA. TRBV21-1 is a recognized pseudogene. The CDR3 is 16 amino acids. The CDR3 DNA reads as TGTGCCAGCAGCTTCTGCAGGACTCGCCTGTATGAGACCCAGTACTTC. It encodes CASSFCRTRLYETQYF.

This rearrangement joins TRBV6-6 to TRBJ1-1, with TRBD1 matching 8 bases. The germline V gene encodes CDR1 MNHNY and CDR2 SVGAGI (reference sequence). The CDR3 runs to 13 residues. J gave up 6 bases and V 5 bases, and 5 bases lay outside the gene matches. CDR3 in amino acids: CASSPDRGAEAFF. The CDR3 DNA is TGTGCCAGCAGTCCTGACAGGGGTGCTGAAGCTTTCTTT.

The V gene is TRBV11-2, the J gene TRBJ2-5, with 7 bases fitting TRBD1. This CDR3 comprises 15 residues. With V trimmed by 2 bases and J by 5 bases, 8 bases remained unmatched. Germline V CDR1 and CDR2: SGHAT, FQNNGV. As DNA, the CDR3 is TGTGCCAGCAGCTTAAACACAGGGGTCGGGGAGACCCAGTACTTC. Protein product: CASSLNTGVGETQYF.

CDR3 region: CSVVETSGNTIYF. The DNA for the CDR3 is TGCAGCGTTGTGGAGACCTCTGGAAACACCATATATTTT. The chain joins TRBV29-1 to TRBJ1-3, with no clear D. This CDR3 is 13 amino acids long. The V gene's germline CDR1 is SQVTM and CDR2 ANQGSEA. V gave up 4 bases and J gave up 0 bases, with 7 bases separating them.

The DNA for the CDR3 is TGCGCCAGCAGCTTCCAGGGGGCTAGCACAGATACGCAGTATTTT. Translated: CASSFQGASTDTQYF. V and J are TRBV5-1 and TRBJ2-3; TRBD1 agrees at 8 bases. The ends lost 2 bases at V and 0 bases at J; junction bases unmatched: 2. CDR1 is SGHRS and CDR2 is YFSETQ in the germline V gene. The CDR3 consists of 15 residues.

This CDR3 reads CTSGDGRYNSPLHF. As DNA, the CDR3 is TGCACCAGCGGCGATGGCAGGTATAATTCACCCCTCCACTTT. The V call is TRBV1, the J call TRBJ1-6; the D call TRBD1 from the table was never checked on the DNA. TRBV1 is a listed pseudogene. The CDR3 sequence is 14 residues long.

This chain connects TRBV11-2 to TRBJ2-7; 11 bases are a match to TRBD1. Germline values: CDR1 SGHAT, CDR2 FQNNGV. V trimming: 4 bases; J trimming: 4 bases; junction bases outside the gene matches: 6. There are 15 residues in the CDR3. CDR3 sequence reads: CASSSGTGGRYEQYF. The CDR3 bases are TGTGCCAGCAGCTCGGGGACAGGGGGTAGGTACGAGCAGTACTTC.